This TCR beta chain was documented in a study of OX40 agonist ivuxolimab in advanced cancers. Overall study context: There were three patients with partial responses, one having hepatocellular carcinoma and two cutaneous melanoma.

V lost 5 bases to trimming and J lost 0 bases; unmatched junction nucleotides: 11. The germline V gene encodes CDR1 SGHKS and CDR2 YYEKEE (reference sequence). The CDR3 runs 16 residues. Using immunoSEQ multiplex PCR, the repertoire was profiled, and TCRdb retains in-frame clones only, with some absent. The sample lists over 45,000 clones; more than 85% were seen once. The chain joins TRBV5-5 to TRBJ2-7; 7 nucleotides line up with TRBD1. This TCR derives from an adult with an advanced solid tumor such as melanoma, head and neck, liver or kidney cancer. Sample: CD4+ or CD8+ T cells sorted from blood, taken in a trial of the OX40 agonist ivuxolimab. CDR3 sequence: CASSSSETGPSYEQYF. For the CDR3, the DNA is TGTGCCAGCAGTTCCAGCGAGACAGGGCCCTCCTACGAGCAGTACTTC. Combining the CDR3 with reference TRBV5-5 and TRBJ2-7 gives the whole variable domain DAGVTQSPTHLIKTRGQQVTLRCSPISGHKSVSWYQQVLGQGPQFIFQYYEKEERGRGNFPDRFSARQFPNYSSELNVNALLLGDSALYLCASSSSETGPSYEQYFGPGTRLTVT.